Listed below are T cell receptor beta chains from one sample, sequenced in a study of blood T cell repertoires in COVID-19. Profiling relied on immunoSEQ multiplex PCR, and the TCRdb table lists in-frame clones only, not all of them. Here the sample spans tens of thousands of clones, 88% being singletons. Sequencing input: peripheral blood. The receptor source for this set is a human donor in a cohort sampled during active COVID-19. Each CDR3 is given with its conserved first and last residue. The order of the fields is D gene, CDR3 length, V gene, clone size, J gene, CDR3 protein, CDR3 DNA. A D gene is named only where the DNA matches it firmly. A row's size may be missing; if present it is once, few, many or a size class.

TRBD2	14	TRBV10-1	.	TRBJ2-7	CASSLAGVSYEQYF	TGCGCCAGCAGCCTAGCGGGAGTATCCTACGAGCAGTACTTC
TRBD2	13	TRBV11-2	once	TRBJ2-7	CASSLGPGGEQYF	TGTGCCAGCAGCTTAGGCCCGGGAGGCGAGCAGTACTTC
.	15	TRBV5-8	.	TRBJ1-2	CASSLRRGMNYGYTF	TGTGCCAGCAGCTTACGGCGGGGGATGAACTATGGCTACACCTTC
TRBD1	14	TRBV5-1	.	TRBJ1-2	CASSFGTANYGYTF	TGCGCCAGCAGCTTCGGGACAGCTAACTATGGCTACACCTTC
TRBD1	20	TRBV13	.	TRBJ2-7	CASSSRRGTGGPESSYEQYF	TGTGCCAGCAGCTCCCGGCGGGGGACAGGGGGCCCAGAGAGCTCCTACGAGCAGTACTTC
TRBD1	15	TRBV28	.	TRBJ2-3	CASITGGIGTDTQYF	TGTGCCAGCATAACAGGGGGCATCGGCACAGATACGCAGTATTTT
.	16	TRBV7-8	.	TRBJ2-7	CASSLGSQFNGNEQYF	TGTGCCAGCAGCTTAGGTTCCCAGTTTAATGGCAACGAGCAGTACTTC
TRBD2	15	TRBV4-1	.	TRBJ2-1	CASSQPGTIVNEQFF	TGCGCCAGCAGCCAACCGGGGACTATCGTCAATGAGCAGTTCTTC
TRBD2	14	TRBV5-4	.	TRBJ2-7	CASSLDSGAYEQYF	TGTGCCAGCAGCTTGGATAGCGGGGCCTACGAGCAGTACTTC
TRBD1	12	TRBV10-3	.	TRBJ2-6	CATGQGSYVLTF	TGTGCCACTGGACAGGGTAGCTACGTCCTGACTTTC
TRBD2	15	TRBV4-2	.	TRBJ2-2	CASSQTSGGAGELFF	TGTGCCAGCAGCCAAACTAGCGGGGGGGCCGGGGAGCTGTTTTTT
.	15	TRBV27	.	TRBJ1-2	CASSPSQQAIYGYTF	TGTGCCAGCAGTCCCTCACAACAGGCCATCTATGGCTACACCTTC
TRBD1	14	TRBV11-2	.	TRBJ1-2	CASSPSRGQGGYTF	TGTGCCAGCAGCCCGAGTCGGGGACAGGGTGGCTACACCTTC